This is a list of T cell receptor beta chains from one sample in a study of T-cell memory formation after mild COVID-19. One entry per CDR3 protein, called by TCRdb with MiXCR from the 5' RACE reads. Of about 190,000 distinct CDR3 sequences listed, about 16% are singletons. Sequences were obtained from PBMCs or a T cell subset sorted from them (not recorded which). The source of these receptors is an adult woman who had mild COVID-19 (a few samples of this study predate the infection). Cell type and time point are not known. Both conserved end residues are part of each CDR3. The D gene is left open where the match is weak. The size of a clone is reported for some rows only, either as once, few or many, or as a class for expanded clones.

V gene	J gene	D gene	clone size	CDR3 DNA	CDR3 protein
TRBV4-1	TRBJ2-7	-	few	TGCGCCAGCAGCCAAGGCGCGACCGTCTCCTACGAGCAGTACTTC	CASSQGATVSYEQYF
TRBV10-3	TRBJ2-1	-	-	TGTGCCATCAGTGAGTCGCCAGGGGTCGATGAGCAGTTCTTC	CAISESPGVDEQFF
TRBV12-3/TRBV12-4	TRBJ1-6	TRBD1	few	TGTGCCAGCAGTCTACAGGGGGCCCAGGGGCCCCTCCACTTT	CASSLQGAQGPLHF
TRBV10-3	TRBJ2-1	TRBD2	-	TGTGCCATCAGATCCGGGACTAGCGGAACCGCGAGCTCCTACAATGAGCAGTTCTTC	CAIRSGTSGTASSYNEQFF
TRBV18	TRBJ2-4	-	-	TGTGCCAGCTCACCACCTCTAGCCAAAAACATTCAGTACTTC	CASSPPLAKNIQYF
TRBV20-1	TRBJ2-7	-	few	TGCAGTGCTAGAGCTGGGGGCATCTACGAGCAGTACTTC	CSARAGGIYEQYF
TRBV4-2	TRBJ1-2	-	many	TGTGCCAGCAGCCAGCCGGATGGGAATGTTAACTATGGCTACACCTTC	CASSQPDGNVNYGYTF
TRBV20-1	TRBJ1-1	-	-	TGCAGTGCTAGAGATCTCGGCAGGCAGAACACTGAAGCTTTCTTT	CSARDLGRQNTEAFF
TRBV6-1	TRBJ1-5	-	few	TGTGCCAGCGCGTCTGACCCGGGGAGCAATCAGCCCCAGCATTTT	CASASDPGSNQPQHF
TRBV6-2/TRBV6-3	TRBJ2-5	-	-	TGTGCCAGCAGTTATGGTGAAAACAGACCCCTCCAAGAGACCCAGTACTTC	CASSYGENRPLQETQYF
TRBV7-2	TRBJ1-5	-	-	TGTGCCAGCAGCTTAGTGGGGGTGTACAATCAGCCCCAGCATTTT	CASSLVGVYNQPQHF
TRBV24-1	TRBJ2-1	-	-	TGTGCCACCAGTGGGGACAATGAGCAGTTCTTC	CATSGDNEQFF
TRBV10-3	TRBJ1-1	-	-	TGTGCCATCAGTGAGAATGGACCCCGTTTGTCCATGAACACTGAAGCTTTCTTT	CAISENGPRLSMNTEAFF
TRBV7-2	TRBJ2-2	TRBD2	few	TGTGCCAGCAGGGGAAATCTAGCGGGGGCCGGGGAGCTGTTTTTT	CASRGNLAGAGELFF
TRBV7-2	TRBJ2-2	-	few	TGTGCCAGCAGCCTAAACGCGGACGGGGAGCTGTTTTTT	CASSLNADGELFF
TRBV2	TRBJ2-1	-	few	TGTGCCAGCAGAGAATTCCGGGACCAGAATGAGCAGTTCTTC	CASREFRDQNEQFF
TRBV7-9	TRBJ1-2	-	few	TGTGCCAGCAGCTTACAGGGTTCACGGGGTGGCTACACCTTC	CASSLQGSRGGYTF
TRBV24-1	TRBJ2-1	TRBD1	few	TGTGCCACCAGTGACCAAGGGACAGGGGCACACGAGCAGTTCTTC	CATSDQGTGAHEQFF
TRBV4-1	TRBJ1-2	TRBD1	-	TGCGCCAGCAGCCAAGAAAGGGACAGGGGGCGGTACTATGGCTACACCTTC	CASSQERDRGRYYGYTF
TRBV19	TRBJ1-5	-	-	TGTGCCAGTAGTTGGCCGGGGCGCCAGCCCCAGCATTTT	CASSWPGRQPQHF
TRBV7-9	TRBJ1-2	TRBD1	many	TGTGCCAGCGGACCAGGACAGGGAAAGTATGGCTACACCTTC	CASGPGQGKYGYTF
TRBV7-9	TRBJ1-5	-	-	TGTGCCAGCAGCCCCAAAGGAGGGCCGGGTCAGCCCCAGCATTTT	CASSPKGGPGQPQHF
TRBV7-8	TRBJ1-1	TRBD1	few	TGTGCCAGCAGCCCAGACAGGGTGATGAACACTGAAGCTTTCTTT	CASSPDRVMNTEAFF
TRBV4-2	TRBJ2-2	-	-	TGTGCCAGCAGTTACACAGGCGGGGAGCTGTTTTTT	CASSYTGGELFF
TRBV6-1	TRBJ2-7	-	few	TGTGCCAGCAGCCGAACCCAAGGGGACGAGCAGTACTTC	CASSRTQGDEQYF
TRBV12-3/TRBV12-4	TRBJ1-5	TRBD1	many	TGTGCCAGCAGTCGTACAGGGGGCAATCAGCCCCAGCATTTT	CASSRTGGNQPQHF
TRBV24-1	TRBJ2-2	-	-	TGTGCCACCAGTGATCCCCCGGGGGCGGCTGCGAATACCGGGGAGCTGTTTTTT	CATSDPPGAAANTGELFF
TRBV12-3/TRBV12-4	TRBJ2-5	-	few	TGTGCCAGCAGTTACGTCGCGGGGGAGACCCAGTACTTC	CASSYVAGETQYF
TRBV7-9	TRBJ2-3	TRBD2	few	TGTGCCAGCAGCTTAGGGCCAGCGGGAGTGGCAGATACGCAGTATTTT	CASSLGPAGVADTQYF
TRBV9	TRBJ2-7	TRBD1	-	TGTGCCAGCAGCGTAGCGGGACAGGGCGGCTCAGAGCAGTACTTC	CASSVAGQGGSEQYF
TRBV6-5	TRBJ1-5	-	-	TGTGCCAGCAGTTACTCCCCGCCCCAGCATTTT	CASSYSPPQHF
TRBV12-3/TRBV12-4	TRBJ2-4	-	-	TGTGCCAGCAGTTCTCGACAGAGACCCCAAAACATTCAGTACTTC	CASSSRQRPQNIQYF
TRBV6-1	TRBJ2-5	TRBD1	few	TGTGCCAGCAGTGAGGACAGGCAAGAGACCCAGTACTTC	CASSEDRQETQYF
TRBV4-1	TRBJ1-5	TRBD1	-	TGCGCCAGCAGCCAAGATTGGACAGGGACTTATCAGCCCCAGCATTTT	CASSQDWTGTYQPQHF
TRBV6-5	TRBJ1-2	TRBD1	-	TGTGCCAGCAGTAAGGGGACAGGCCCCACTAACTATGGCTACACCTTC	CASSKGTGPTNYGYTF
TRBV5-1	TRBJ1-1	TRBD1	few	TGCGCCAGCAGCTTGGACGTTGGCCAGGGGGCGAGTCGGACTGAAGCTTTCTTT	CASSLDVGQGASRTEAFF
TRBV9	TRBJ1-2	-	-	TGTGCCAGCAGCGTAGGTCGAGGGGACTATGGCTACACCTTC	CASSVGRGDYGYTF
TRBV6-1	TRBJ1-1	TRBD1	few	TGTGCCAGCAGCGTGACAGGGACCACTGAAGCTTTCTTT	CASSVTGTTEAFF
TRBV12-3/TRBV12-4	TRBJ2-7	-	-	TGTGCCAGCAGTTTTACTGACGGCTACCAGCAGTACTTC	CASSFTDGYQQYF
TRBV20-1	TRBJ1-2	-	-	TGCAGTGCCCCCGGGTACGGGAGCTATGGCTACACCTTC	CSAPGYGSYGYTF
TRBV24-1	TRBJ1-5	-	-	TGTGCCACCAGTCTACAGGGAAATCAGCCCCAGCATTTT	CATSLQGNQPQHF
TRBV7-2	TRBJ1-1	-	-	TGTGCCAGCAGCTTACGGATTTGGGGGAATTCGGCTGACACTGAAGCTTTCTTT	CASSLRIWGNSADTEAFF
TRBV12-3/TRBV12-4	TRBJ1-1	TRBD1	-	TGTGCCAGCAGTAACTATCGGGACAGGGGAAACACTGAAGCTTTCTTT	CASSNYRDRGNTEAFF
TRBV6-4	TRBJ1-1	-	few	TGTGCCAGCAGCGAAAAGGTGTACACTGAAGCTTTCTTT	CASSEKVYTEAFF
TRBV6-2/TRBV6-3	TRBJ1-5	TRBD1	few	TGTGCCAGTAGTGATATGACAGGGGGCAATCAGCCCCAGCATTTT	CASSDMTGGNQPQHF
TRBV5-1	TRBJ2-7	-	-	TGCGCCAGCAGCTCCGCTAGCTACGAGCAGTACTTC	CASSSASYEQYF
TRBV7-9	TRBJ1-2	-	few	TGTGCCAGCAGCTCCAACACGGGATTTCTAGGCTACACCTTC	CASSSNTGFLGYTF
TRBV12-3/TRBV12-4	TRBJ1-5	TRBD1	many	TGTGCCAGCAGTTTTGGCGGGACAGGGGGCAATCAGCCCCAGCATTTT	CASSFGGTGGNQPQHF
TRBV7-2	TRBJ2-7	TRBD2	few	TGTGCCAGCAGCCCTAGCGGGCTCTCCTACGAGCAGTACTTC	CASSPSGLSYEQYF
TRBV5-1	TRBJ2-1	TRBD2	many	TGCGCCAGCACCTCCGGCCGGGGGGATGAGCAGTTCTTC	CASTSGRGDEQFF
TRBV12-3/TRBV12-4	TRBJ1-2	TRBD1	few	TGTGCCAGCAGCCCCGGGCAGGGGGTATGGGGCTACACCTTC	CASSPGQGVWGYTF
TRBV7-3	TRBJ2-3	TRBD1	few	TGTGCCAGCAGCTCCTCCGGGACAGGGATCATAGATACGCAGTATTTT	CASSSSGTGIIDTQYF
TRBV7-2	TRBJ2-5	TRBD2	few	TGTGCCAGCAGCCGCCTAGCGGGGATACAAGAGACCCAGTACTTC	CASSRLAGIQETQYF
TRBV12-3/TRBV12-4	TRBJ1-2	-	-	TGTGCCAGCAGCCGGGGGGTCGGCTACACCTTC	CASSRGVGYTF
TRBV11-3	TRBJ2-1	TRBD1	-	TGTGCCAGCAGCTTTACAGGGGGGCTCGGGAATGAGCAGTTCTTC	CASSFTGGLGNEQFF
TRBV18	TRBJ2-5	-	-	TGTGCCAGCTCACCGTGGGGCAGACCCCAGGGAGAGACCCAGTACTTC	CASSPWGRPQGETQYF
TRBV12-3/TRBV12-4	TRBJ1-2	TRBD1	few	TGTGCCAGCAGTTTAGGTTACAGGGGCGATGGCTACACCTTC	CASSLGYRGDGYTF